What follows describes a single TCR beta chain. Its matching antigen is unknown. Construction of the TCRbeta library involved unique molecular identifiers. TCRdb reanalysed the PCR reads using MiXCR and keeps one entry per CDR3 protein. This table holds around 100,000 distinct CDR3 sequences, roughly 7.2% found once. These data come from a study of T-cell reconstitution after alpha-beta-depleted transplantation in children. Broader study findings: Surviving thymic progenitors and recipient T cells were the source of high TCRbeta diversity at day 60 in some patients. Diversity and T-cell counts at one year after transplant derived mostly from new T cells.

V gave up 11 bases and J gave up 6 bases, with 25 bases separating them. Per the germline V gene, CDR1 is LGHDT and CDR2 is YNNKEL (reference sequence). The CDR3 sequence is 15 residues long. This sequence was found in a boy aged 2 to 10 with acute lymphoblastic leukemia, due to receive a stem cell transplant. The chain uses TRBV3-1 and TRBJ2-5, with D perhaps assigned TRBD1 or TRBD2 (5 bases each). The material was PBMCs, obtained before TCRalphabeta/CD19-depleted stem cell transplant. The CDR3 coding sequence is TGTGCCTCCTGCAGCGACTGGGGCGGGTCCAAGACCCAGTACTTC. Its translation: CASCSDWGGSKTQYF.